This T cell receptor beta chain was sequenced for a study of tumour-infiltrating T cells in Burkitt lymphoma. Overall study context: Productive clonality predicted overall and progression-free survival.

Per germline, CDR1 LNHDA and CDR2 SQIVND (reference sequence). The CDR3 length is 15 residues. Method: immunoSEQ multiplex PCR; TCRdb's copy keeps in-frame clones and lacks some. The table includes some 3,800 clones, roughly 17% detected once. With respect to this clone: An end of the junction does not agree with germline; a read error may underlie this.

This chain joins TRBV19 and TRBJ1-1, with 7 positions matching TRBD1. Sequences were obtained from tumor tissue. The TCR originated in a human donor with diffuse large B-cell lymphoma. Some clones in this sample may be carry-over from other donors' samples. As DNA, the CDR3 is TGTGCCAGTAGTTCTTCGACAGGGAGAAACACTAAAGCTTTCTTT. As protein: CASSSSTGRNTKAFF.